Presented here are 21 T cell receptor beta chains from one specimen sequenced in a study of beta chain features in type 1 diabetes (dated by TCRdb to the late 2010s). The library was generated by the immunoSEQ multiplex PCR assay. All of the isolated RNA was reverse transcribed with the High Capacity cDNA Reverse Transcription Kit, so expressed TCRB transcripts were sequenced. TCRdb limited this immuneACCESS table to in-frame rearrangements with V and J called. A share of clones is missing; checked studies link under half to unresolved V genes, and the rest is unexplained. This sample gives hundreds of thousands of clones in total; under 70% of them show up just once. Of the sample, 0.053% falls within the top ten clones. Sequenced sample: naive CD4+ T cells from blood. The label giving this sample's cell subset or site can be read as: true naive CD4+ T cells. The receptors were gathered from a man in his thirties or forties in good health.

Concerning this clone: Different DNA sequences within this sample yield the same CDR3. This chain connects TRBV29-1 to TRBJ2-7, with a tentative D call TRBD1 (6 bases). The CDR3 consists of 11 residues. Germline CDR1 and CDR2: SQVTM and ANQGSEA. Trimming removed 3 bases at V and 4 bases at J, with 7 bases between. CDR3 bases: TGCAGCGTTGACAGGGGTTACGAGCAGTACTTC. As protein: CSVDRGYEQYF.

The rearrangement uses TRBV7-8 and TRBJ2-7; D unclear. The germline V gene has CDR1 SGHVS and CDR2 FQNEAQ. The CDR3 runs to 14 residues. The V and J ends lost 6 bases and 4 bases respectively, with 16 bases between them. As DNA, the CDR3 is TGTGCCAGCAGGGAATCGAAAACCCCATACGAGCAGTACTTC. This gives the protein CASRESKTPYEQYF. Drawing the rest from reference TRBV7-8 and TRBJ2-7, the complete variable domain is GAGVSQSPRYKVAKRGQDVALRCDPISGHVSLFWYQQALGQGPEFLTYFQNEAQLDKSGLPSDRFFAERPEGSVSTLKIQRTQQEDSAVYLCASRESKTPYEQYFGPGTRLTVT.

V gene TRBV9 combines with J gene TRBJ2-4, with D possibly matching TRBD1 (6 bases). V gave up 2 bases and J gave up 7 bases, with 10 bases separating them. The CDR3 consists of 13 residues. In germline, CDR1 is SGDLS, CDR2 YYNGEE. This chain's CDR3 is CASSVTQGNIQYF. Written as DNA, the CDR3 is TGTGCCAGCAGCGTCACACAGGGTAACATTCAGTACTTC. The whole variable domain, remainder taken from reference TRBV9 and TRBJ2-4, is DSGVTQTPKHLITATGQRVTLRCSPRSGDLSVYWYQQSLDQGLQFLIQYYNGEERAKGNILERFSAQQFPDLHSELNLSSLELGDSALYFCASSVTQGNIQYFGAGTRLSVL.

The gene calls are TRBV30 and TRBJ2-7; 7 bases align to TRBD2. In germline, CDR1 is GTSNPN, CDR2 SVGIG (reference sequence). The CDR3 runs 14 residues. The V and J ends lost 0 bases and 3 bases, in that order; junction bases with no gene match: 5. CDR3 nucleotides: TGTGCCTGGAGTGTAGGTCCTAGCGGCTACGAGCAGTACTTC. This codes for CAWSVGPSGYEQYF.

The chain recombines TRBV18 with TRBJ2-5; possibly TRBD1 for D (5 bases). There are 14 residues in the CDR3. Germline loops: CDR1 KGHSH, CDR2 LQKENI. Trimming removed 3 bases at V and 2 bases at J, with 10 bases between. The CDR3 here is CASSPGTGQETQYF. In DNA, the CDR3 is TGTGCCAGCTCACCCGGCACAGGACAAGAGACCCAGTACTTC.

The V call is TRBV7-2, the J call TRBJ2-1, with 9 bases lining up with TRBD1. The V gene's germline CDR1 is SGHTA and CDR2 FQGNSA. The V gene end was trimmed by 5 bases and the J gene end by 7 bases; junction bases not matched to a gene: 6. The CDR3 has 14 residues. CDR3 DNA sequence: TGTGCCAGCAGCCCTGGGACAGGGAGAAATGAGCAGTTCTTC. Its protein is CASSPGTGRNEQFF.

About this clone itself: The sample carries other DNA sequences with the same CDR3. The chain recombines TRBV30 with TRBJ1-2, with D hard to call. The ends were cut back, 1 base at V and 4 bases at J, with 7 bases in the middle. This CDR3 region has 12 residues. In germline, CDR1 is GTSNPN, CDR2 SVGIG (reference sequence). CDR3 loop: CAWSGGSYGYTF. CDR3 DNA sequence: TGTGCCTGGAGTGGGGGAAGCTATGGCTACACCTTC. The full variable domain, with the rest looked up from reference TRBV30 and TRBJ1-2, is SQTIHQWPATLVQPVGSPLSLECTVEGTSNPNLYWYRQAAGRGLQLLFYSVGIGQISSEVPQNLSASRPQDRQFILSSKKLLLSDSGFYLCAWSGGSYGYTFGSGTRLTVV.

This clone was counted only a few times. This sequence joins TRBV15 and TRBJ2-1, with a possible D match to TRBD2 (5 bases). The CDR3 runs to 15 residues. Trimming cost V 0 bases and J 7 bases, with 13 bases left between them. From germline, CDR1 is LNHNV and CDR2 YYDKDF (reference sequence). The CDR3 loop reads CATSRDWLGVNEQFF. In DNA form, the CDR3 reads TGTGCCACCAGCAGAGATTGGCTGGGAGTAAATGAGCAGTTCTTC.

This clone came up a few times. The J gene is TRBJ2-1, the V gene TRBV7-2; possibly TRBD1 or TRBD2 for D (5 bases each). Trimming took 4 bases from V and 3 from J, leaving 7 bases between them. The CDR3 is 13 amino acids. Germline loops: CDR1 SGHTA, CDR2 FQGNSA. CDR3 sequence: CASSWGRYNEQFF. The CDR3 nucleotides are TGTGCCAGCAGCTGGGGACGCTACAATGAGCAGTTCTTC. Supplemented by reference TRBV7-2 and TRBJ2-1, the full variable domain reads GAGVSQSPSNKVTEKGKDVELRCDPISGHTALYWYRQSLGQGLEFLIYFQGNSAPDKSGLPSDRFSAERTGGSVSTLTIQRTQQEDSAVYLCASSWGRYNEQFFGPGTRLTVL.

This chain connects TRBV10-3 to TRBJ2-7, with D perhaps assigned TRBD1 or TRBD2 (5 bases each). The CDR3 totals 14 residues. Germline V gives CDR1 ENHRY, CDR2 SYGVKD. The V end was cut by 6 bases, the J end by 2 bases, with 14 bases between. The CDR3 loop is CAIRGDGPTYEQYF. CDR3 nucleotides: TGTGCCATCAGGGGGGACGGGCCAACCTACGAGCAGTACTTC.

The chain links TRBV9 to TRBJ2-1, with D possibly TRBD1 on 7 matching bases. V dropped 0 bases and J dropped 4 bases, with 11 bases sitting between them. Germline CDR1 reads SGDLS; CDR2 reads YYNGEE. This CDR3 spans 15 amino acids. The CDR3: CASSVGQGLYNEQFF. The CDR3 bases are TGTGCCAGCAGCGTAGGACAGGGACTTTACAATGAGCAGTTCTTC.

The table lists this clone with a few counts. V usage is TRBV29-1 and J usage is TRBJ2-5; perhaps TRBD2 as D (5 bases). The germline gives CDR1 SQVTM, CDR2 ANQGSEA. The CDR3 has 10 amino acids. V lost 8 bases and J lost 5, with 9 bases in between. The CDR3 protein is CSFGEETQYF. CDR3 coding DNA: TGCAGCTTCGGGGAGGAGACCCAGTACTTC.

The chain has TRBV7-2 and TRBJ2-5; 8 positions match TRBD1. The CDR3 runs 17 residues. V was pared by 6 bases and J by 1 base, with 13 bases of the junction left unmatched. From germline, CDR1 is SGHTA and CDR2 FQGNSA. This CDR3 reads CASRATGGVSSQETQYF. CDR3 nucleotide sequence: TGTGCCAGCAGGGCAACAGGGGGAGTGAGTTCCCAAGAGACCCAGTACTTC.

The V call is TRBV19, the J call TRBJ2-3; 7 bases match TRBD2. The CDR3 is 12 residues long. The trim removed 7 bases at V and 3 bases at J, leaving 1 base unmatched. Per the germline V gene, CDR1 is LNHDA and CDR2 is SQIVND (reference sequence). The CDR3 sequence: CASKAGTDTQYF. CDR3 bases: TGTGCCAGTAAAGCGGGGACAGATACGCAGTATTTT.

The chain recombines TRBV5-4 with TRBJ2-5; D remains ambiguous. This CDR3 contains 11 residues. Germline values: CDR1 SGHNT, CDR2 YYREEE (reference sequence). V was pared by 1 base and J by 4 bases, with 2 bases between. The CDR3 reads CASSLLETQYF. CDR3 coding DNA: TGTGCCAGCAGCTTGTTAGAGACCCAGTACTTC.

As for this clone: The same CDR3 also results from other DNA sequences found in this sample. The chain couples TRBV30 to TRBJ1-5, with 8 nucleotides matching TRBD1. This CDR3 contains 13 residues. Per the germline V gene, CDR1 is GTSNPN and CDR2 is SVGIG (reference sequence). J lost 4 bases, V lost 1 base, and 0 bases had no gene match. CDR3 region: CAWSGQGNQPQHF. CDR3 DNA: TGTGCCTGGAGTGGACAGGGGAATCAGCCCCAGCATTTT.

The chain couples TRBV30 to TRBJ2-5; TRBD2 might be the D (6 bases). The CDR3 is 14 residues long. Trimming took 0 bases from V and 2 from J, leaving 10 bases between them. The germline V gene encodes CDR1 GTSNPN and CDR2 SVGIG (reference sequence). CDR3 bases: TGTGCCTGGAGTGTACGGGAGCGACAAGAGACCCAGTACTTC. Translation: CAWSVRERQETQYF.

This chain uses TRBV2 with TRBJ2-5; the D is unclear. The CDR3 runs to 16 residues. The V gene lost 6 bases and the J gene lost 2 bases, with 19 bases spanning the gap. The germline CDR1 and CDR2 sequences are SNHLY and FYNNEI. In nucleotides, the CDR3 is TGTGCCAGCAGCATTATCGGGCTTACGGTTCAAGAGACCCAGTACTTC. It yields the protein CASSIIGLTVQETQYF.

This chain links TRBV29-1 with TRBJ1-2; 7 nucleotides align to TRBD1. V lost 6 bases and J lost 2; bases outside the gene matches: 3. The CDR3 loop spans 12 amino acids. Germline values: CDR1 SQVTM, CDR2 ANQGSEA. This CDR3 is CSVMGQNYGYTF. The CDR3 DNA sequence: TGCAGCGTGATGGGACAGAACTATGGCTACACCTTC.

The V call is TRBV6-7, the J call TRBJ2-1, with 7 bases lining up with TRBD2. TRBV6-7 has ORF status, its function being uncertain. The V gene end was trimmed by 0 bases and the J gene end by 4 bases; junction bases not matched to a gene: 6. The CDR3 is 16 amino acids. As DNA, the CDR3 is TGTGCCAGCAGTTACTCCACACAAGCGGGGTACAATGAGCAGTTCTTC. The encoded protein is CASSYSTQAGYNEQFF.

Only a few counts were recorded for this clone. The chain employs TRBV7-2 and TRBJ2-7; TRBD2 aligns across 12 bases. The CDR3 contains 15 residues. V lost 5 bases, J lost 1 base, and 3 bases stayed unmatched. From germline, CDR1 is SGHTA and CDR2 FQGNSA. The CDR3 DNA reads TGTGCCAGCAGCGCGACTAGCGGGAGTTCCTACGAGCAGTACTTC. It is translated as CASSATSGSSYEQYF.